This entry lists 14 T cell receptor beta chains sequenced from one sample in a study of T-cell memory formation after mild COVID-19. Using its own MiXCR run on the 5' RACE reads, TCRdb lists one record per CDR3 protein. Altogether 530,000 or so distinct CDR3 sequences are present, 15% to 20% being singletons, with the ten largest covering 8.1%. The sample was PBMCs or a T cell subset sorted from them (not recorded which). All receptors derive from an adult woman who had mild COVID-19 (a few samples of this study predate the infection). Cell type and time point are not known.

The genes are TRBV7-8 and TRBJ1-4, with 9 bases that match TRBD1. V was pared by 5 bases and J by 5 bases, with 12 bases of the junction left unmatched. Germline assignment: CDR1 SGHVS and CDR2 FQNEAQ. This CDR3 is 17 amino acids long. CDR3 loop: CASSQRPGTGLNEKLFF. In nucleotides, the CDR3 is TGTGCCAGCAGCCAACGTCCCGGGACAGGGTTGAATGAAAAACTGTTTTTT.

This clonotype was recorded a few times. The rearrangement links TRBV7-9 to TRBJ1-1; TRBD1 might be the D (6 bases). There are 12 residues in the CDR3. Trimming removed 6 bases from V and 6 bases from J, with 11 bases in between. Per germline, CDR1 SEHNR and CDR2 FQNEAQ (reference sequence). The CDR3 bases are TGTGCCAGCAGAACAGGGATTTCTGAAGCTTTCTTT. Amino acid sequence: CASRTGISEAFF.

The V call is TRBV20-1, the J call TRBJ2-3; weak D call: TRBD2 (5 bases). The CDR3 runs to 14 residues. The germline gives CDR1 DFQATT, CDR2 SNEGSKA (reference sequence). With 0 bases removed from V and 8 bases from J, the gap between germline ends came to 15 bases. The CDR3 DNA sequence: TGCAGTGCTAGAGACGGGGAACCCAGACGTACGCAGTATTTT. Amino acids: CSARDGEPRRTQYF.

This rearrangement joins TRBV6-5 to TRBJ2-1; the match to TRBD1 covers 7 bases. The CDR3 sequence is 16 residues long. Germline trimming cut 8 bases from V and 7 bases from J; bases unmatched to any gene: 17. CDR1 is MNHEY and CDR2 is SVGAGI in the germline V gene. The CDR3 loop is CASRGRRAQGKNEQFF. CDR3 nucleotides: TGTGCCAGCCGAGGACGGCGGGCACAGGGGAAGAATGAGCAGTTCTTC.

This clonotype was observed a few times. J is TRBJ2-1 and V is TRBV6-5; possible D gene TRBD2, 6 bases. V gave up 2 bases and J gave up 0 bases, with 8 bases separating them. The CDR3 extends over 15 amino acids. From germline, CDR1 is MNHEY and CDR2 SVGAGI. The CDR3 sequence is CASSYTGGSYNEQFF. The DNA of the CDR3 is TGTGCCAGCAGTTACACCGGGGGCTCCTACAATGAGCAGTTCTTC.

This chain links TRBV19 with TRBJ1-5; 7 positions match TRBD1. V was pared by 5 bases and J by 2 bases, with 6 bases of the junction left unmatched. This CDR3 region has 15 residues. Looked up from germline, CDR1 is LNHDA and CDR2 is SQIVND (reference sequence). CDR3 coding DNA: TGTGCCAGTAGTGCCACTACAGGGGGCAATCAGCCCCAGCATTTT. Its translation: CASSATTGGNQPQHF.

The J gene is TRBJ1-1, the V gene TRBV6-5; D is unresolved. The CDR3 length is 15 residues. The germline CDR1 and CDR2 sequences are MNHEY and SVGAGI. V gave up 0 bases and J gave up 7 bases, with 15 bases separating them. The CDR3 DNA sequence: TGTGCCAGCAGTTACTCTTCGGGTGGAAGGGTTGAAGCTTTCTTT. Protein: CASSYSSGGRVEAFF.

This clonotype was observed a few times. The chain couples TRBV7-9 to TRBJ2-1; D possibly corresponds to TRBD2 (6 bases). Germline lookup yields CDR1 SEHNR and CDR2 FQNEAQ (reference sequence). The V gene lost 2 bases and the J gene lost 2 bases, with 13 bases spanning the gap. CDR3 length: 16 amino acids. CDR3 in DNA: TGTGCCAGCAGCTTATACGGGAGAGGGGCCTACAATGAGCAGTTCTTC. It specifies CASSLYGRGAYNEQFF.

The CDR3 DNA reads as TGTGCCACTAGGGACAACCCAAACACTGAAGCTTTCTTT. It translates to CATRDNPNTEAFF. The genes are TRBV15 and TRBJ1-1; tentatively, D is TRBD1 (6 bases). The V gene's germline CDR1 is LNHNV and CDR2 YYDKDF (reference sequence). The CDR3 is made up of 13 amino acids. The V and J ends lost 9 bases and 2 bases respectively, with 13 bases between them. The full variable domain, its missing parts supplied by reference TRBV15 and TRBJ1-1, is DAMVIQNPRYQVTQFGKPVTLSCSQTLNHNVMYWYQQKSSQAPKLLFHYYDKDFNNEADTPDNFQSRRPNTSFCFLDIRSPGLGDTAMYLCATRDNPNTEAFFGQGTRLTVV.

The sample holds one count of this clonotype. DNA of the CDR3: TGTGCCAGCAGCTTAAGAGTGGACTCACCCCTCCACTTT. Translating gives CASSLRVDSPLHF. V usage is TRBV7-3 and J usage is TRBJ1-6, with D unresolved. Trimming shortened V by 1 base and J by 10 bases, and 8 bases separated the two germline ends. Germline V lookup: CDR1 SGHTA, CDR2 FQGTGA. The CDR3 runs 13 residues.

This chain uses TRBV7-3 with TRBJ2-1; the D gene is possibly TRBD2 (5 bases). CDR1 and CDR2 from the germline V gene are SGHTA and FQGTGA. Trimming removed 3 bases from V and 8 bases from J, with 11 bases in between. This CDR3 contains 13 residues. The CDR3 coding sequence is TGTGCCAGCAGCTTCGGGGTGGGATATGAGCAGTTCTTC. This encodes CASSFGVGYEQFF.

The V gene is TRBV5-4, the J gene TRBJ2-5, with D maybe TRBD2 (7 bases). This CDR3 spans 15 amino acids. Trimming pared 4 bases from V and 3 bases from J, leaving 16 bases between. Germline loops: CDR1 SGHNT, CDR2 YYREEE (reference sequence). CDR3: CASSGQRDPKETQYF. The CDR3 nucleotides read TGTGCCAGCAGCGGACAGCGGGACCCGAAAGAGACCCAGTACTTC.

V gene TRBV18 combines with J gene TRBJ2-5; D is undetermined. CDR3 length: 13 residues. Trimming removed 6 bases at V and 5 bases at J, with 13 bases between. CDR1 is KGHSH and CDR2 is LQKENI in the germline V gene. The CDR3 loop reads CASSRDPDETQYF. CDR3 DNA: TGTGCCAGCTCCCGCGACCCGGACGAGACCCAGTACTTC.

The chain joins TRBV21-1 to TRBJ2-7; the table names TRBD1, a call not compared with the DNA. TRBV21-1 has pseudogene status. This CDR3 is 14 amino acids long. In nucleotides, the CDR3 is TGTGCCAGCAACCCAGACAGAGCGAGTTACGAGCAGTACTTC. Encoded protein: CASNPDRASYEQYF.